One and the same sample provided the 9 T cell receptor beta chains below, sequenced in a study of T cells in Graves' hyperthyroidism and ophthalmopathy. Authors of the study amplified TCR beta CDR3 regions from RNA transcripts. The HTBI set primed first-round TCR CDR3 RT-PCR. TCRdb processed the multiplex PCR reads anew with MiXCR; each CDR3 protein has one entry. The sample has approximately 700,000 distinct CDR3 sequences, 40% to 55% seen once. The specimen was peripheral blood or thyroid tissue (not recorded which). The receptors were sampled from an adult man with Graves' disease, either hyperthyroidism or ophthalmopathy (not recorded which).

The chain combines TRBV7-9 with TRBJ2-7; D gene ambiguous. CDR3 length equals 17 residues. Germline V gene lookup returns CDR1 SEHNR and CDR2 FQNEAQ (reference sequence). With 4 bases removed from V and 4 bases from J, the gap between germline ends came to 23 bases. CDR3: CASSYLTPGTSFYEQYF. The CDR3 nucleotides are TGTGCCAGCAGCTACCTGACCCCGGGTACAAGTTTTTACGAGCAGTACTTC.

In its sample, this clonotype was seen once. The chain is built from TRBV2 and TRBJ1-4; D ambiguous. This CDR3 region has 15 residues. Trimming stripped 4 bases from V and 3 bases from J, with 12 bases between. The germline gives CDR1 SNHLY, CDR2 FYNNEI. The CDR3 nucleotides read TGTGCCAGCAGTGTTAGGCTCGGACCTAATGAAAAACTGTTTTTT. Amino acid sequence: CASSVRLGPNEKLFF.

This clonotype was counted a few times. The CDR3 here is CSARQGGDMNTEAFF. The CDR3 DNA reads as TGCAGTGCTAGACAGGGGGGGGACATGAACACTGAAGCTTTCTTT. This sequence joins TRBV20-1 and TRBJ1-1; 7 bases are a match to TRBD1. J gave up 0 bases and V 2 bases, and 6 bases lay outside the gene matches. The germline V gene encodes CDR1 DFQATT and CDR2 SNEGSKA (reference sequence). This CDR3 region has 15 residues.

The rearrangement joins TRBV2 to TRBJ1-5; D not resolved. This CDR3 is built from 12 residues. V was cut by 1 base and J by 9 bases, with 7 bases left in between. The V gene's germline CDR1 is SNHLY and CDR2 FYNNEI. CDR3: CASSEGIPPQHF. CDR3 DNA: TGTGCCAGCAGTGAAGGGATTCCGCCCCAGCATTTT.

This chain connects TRBV5-1 to TRBJ2-5, with D possibly being TRBD1 (5 bases). Germline V gene lookup returns CDR1 SGHRS and CDR2 YFSETQ. The CDR3 is 15 residues long. Trimming stripped 0 bases from V and 5 bases from J, with 14 bases between. This CDR3 reads CASSLGTSLGETQYF. The CDR3 DNA reads TGCGCCAGCAGCTTGGGGACAAGCCTGGGGGAGACCCAGTACTTC.

This clonotype came up many times. V is TRBV6-5 and J is TRBJ2-7; unclear D gene. Germline V gene lookup returns CDR1 MNHEY and CDR2 SVGAGI. V was cut by 5 bases and J by 2 bases, with 10 bases left in between. CDR3 length: 13 residues. The CDR3 nucleotides read TGTGCCAGCAGTACGACGGAAGCCTACGAGCAGTACTTC. As protein: CASSTTEAYEQYF.

This clonotype came up a few times. This chain uses TRBV20-1 with TRBJ1-2; D uncertain. The V end lost 2 bases, the J end lost 8 bases, and 12 bases lay between the germline ends. CDR3 size: 12 residues. The germline gives CDR1 DFQATT, CDR2 SNEGSKA (reference sequence). The CDR3 region has the DNA TGCAGTGCTAGACACGGACTGGGCGGCTACACCTTC. It is translated as CSARHGLGGYTF.

This clonotype occurred a few times. The rearrangement uses TRBV7-2 and TRBJ1-2; no reliable D call. Trimming shortened V by 1 base and J by 7 bases, and 13 bases separated the two germline ends. The germline V gene encodes CDR1 SGHTA and CDR2 FQGNSA. The CDR3 runs 14 residues. In DNA, the CDR3 is TGTGCCAGCAGCTTAGGGGAAGGATCTCTTGGCTACACCTTC. It codes for CASSLGEGSLGYTF.

This clonotype has ten or more counts. The chain combines TRBV5-1 with TRBJ1-4; D gene unclear. Looked up from germline, CDR1 is SGHRS and CDR2 is YFSETQ. The germline V and J ends were trimmed by 0 bases and 0 bases, with 9 bases remaining between them. The CDR3 sequence is 16 residues long. The CDR3 is CASSLGATATNEKLFF. The CDR3 nucleotides read TGCGCCAGCAGCTTGGGGGCCACCGCAACTAATGAAAAACTGTTTTTT.